This TCR beta chain appears in the sequencing data of a study of vaccination effects on CD4 cells after COVID-19. Germline V gene data show CDR1 as SGHTA and CDR2 as FQGNSA. V dropped 4 bases and J dropped 2 bases, with 8 bases sitting between them. CDR3 length equals 13 residues. Clones were read by immunoSEQ multiplex PCR, and TCRdb kept only the in-frame ones, dropping some. The sample holds around 46,000 clones, about 74% seen once. Notes on the study in general: The study found marked clonal contraction of infection- and vaccine-induced clones late after vaccination.

About this clone itself: Its specificity is not known.

Sequencing in the ViraFEST assay came after antigen-specific CD4+ T cells had been expanded with viral peptide pools, which were used to stimulate PBMC. Culture lasted 10 days before CD4+ T cell isolation. Participants completed two doses of the BNT162b2 or mRNA-1273 vaccine. Researchers reported culturing a few million PBMC in each well, adding about 11 IU/ml IL-2 and about 10 ug/ml peptides. IL-2 medium supplanted half the medium on days 3 and 7. The sequence derives from a human donor who received a COVID-19 vaccine. This chain links TRBV7-2 with TRBJ1-1; no clear D gene. Sequenced here: CD4+ T cells from PBMCs cultured with HCoV-OC43 spike peptides, sampled after COVID-19 vaccination. Sample subset: HCoV-OC43 spike overlapping peptide pool stimulation. The CDR3 is CASSSWANTEAFF. For the CDR3, the DNA is TGTGCCAGCAGCTCGTGGGCTAACACTGAAGCTTTCTTT. The complete variable domain, with remaining parts taken from reference TRBV7-2 and TRBJ1-1, reads GAGVSQSPSNKVTEKGKDVELRCDPISGHTALYWYRQSLGQGLEFLIYFQGNSAPDKSGLPSDRFSAERTGGSVSTLTIQRTQQEDSAVYLCASSSWANTEAFFGQGTRLTVV.